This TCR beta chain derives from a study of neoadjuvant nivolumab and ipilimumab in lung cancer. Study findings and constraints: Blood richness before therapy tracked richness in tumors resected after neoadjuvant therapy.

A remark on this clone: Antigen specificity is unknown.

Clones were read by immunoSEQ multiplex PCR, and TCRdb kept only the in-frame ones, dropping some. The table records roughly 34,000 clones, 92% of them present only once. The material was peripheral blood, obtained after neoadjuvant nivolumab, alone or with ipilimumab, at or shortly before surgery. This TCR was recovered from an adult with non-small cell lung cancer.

CDR3 protein: CASSLDSNTDTQYF. The CDR3 DNA is TGCGCCAGCAGCTTGGACAGTAACACAGATACGCAGTATTTT. The chain carries TRBV5-1 and TRBJ2-3; D gene ambiguous. V lost 0 bases to trimming and J lost 2 bases, with 7 bases between them. CDR1 is SGHRS, CDR2 YFSETQ, per germline. The length of the CDR3 is 14 residues.